Given below is one T cell receptor (beta chain) in context. The data derive from a study of blood T cell repertoires in COVID-19. Study summary: Samples representing acute and convalescent COVID-19 were sourced from the United States, Italy and Spain. Sources were T cells, B-cell-depleted T cells, or PBMCs; the material itself was cDNA or gDNA.

Seattle participants joined during active infection and were tracked over time. Trimming removed 1 base from V and 2 bases from J, with 16 bases in between. Germline CDR1 reads KGHSH; CDR2 reads LQKENI. This CDR3 region has 17 residues. Study processing details: Amplification from reference gene primers served as the basis for estimated nucleated cell counts. Using immunoSEQ multiplex PCR, the repertoire was profiled, and TCRdb retains in-frame clones only, with some absent. The V and J calls and clone size come from that table; D and trimming were worked out from the DNA. The table records roughly 150,000 clones, roughly nine tenths of them present only once.

J is TRBJ2-3 and V is TRBV18; a weak D match, TRBD1 (6 bases). Sample: peripheral blood. The source of this sequence is a man in his late teens or twenties with COVID-19, enrolled during active disease. For the CDR3, the DNA is TGTGCCAGCTCACCACGATTGGGACAAACCACCACAGATACGCAGTATTTT. Translating gives CASSPRLGQTTTDTQYF. The entire variable domain, with the rest obtained from reference TRBV18 and TRBJ2-3, is as follows: NAGVMQNPRHLVRRRGQEARLRCSPMKGHSHVYWYRQLPEEGLKFMVYLQKENIIDESGMPKERFSAEFPKEGPSILRIQQVVRGDSAAYFCASSPRLGQTTTDTQYFGPGTRLTVL.